This paragraph reports one TCR beta chain. Its antigen is currently unknown. The data originate from a study of T-cell reconstitution after alpha-beta-depleted transplantation in children. Molecular barcoding with unique molecular identifiers was used for the TCRbeta library. TCRdb reprocessed the PCR reads via MiXCR and lists one record per CDR3 protein. The table has around 440,000 distinct CDR3 sequences, about 10% seen once; the top ten hold about 2.1%. Study-level findings and limits: Newly made T cells mostly supplied T-cell counts and diversity one year after transplant.

This CDR3 comprises 15 residues. The V segment lost 3 bases and the J segment 0 bases; nucleotides outside the gene matches: 3. The germline V gene has CDR1 LGHDT and CDR2 YNNKEL (reference sequence). The rearrangement links TRBV3-1 to TRBJ1-2, with TRBD1 identical over 8 bases. The sequence derives from a child aged 2 to 15 with inherited bone marrow failure, due to receive a stem cell transplant. Sample: PBMCs, taken before TCRalphabeta/CD19-depleted stem cell transplant. CDR3 region: CASSQGQAANYGYTF. CDR3 nucleotides: TGTGCCAGCAGCCAGGGACAGGCAGCTAACTATGGCTACACCTTC.